This TCR beta chain was recorded in a study of blood T cell repertoires in COVID-19. Across the whole study: Some COVID-19 samples were acute and others convalescent; all came from the United States, Italy and Spain. From T cells, B-cell-depleted T cells, or PBMCs came the material, which was cDNA or gDNA.

This CDR3 has 12 residues. Trimming stripped 5 bases from V and 4 bases from J, with 7 bases between. Germline CDR1 KGHDR, CDR2 SFDVKD. TCRdb's copy holds only in-frame clones and misses some; the assay was immunoSEQ multiplex PCR. The profile covers about 200,000 clones, with around 82% appearing a single time and around 7.3% taken by the ten largest. The sequence was obtained from a woman in her sixties or seventies with acute or convalescent COVID-19. The chain employs TRBV24-1 and TRBJ2-5, with D perhaps matching TRBD2 (6 bases). The sample consisted of peripheral blood. The CDR3: CATSAEGETQYF. The CDR3 region has the DNA TGTGCCACCAGTGCGGAGGGAGAGACCCAGTACTTC.